This record concerns one T cell receptor beta chain sequence. Its antigen remains unknown. The study ran its PCR with 60 Vbeta and 13 Jbeta primers. Method: immunoSEQ multiplex PCR; TCRdb's copy keeps in-frame clones and lacks some. This table has 70,000 to 95,000 clones, roughly 80% appearing once. This entry comes from a study of cytomegalovirus exposure and HLA in healthy donors. Study-level points and caveats: A later analysis showed HLA-associated TCR beta chains outstripping equally common others in clonal expansion. It was in a later analysis that TCR association rates were seen to vary by HLA locus, highest for DRB1 and lowest for HLA-C.

Looked up from germline, CDR1 is KGHSH and CDR2 is LQKENI. The V gene end was trimmed by 3 bases and the J gene end by 5 bases; junction bases not matched to a gene: 5. The CDR3 length is 14 residues. V gene TRBV18 combines with J gene TRBJ2-5; 8 bases fit TRBD1. The source material was PBMCs. The receptor was derived from a human donor in good health. CDR3 sequence: CASSPRGQEETQYF. The CDR3 DNA reads as TGTGCCAGCTCACCCCGGGGACAGGAGGAGACCCAGTACTTC.